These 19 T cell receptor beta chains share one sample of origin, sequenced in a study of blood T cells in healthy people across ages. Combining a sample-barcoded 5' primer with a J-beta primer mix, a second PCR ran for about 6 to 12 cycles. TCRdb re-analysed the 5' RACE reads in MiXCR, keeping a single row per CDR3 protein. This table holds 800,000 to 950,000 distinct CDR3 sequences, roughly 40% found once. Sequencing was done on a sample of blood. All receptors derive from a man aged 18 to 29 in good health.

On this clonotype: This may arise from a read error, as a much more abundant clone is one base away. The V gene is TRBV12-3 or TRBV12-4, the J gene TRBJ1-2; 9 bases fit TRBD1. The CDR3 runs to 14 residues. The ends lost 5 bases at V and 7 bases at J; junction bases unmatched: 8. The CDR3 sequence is CASSRTGEDCGYTF. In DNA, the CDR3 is TGTGCCAGCAGTCGGACAGGGGAAGACTGTGGCTACACCTTC.

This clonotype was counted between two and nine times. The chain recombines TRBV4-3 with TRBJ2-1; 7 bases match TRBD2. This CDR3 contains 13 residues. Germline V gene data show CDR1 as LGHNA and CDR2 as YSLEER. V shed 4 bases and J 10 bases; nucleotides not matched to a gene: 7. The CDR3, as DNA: TGCGCCAGCAGCCTCACCTGGGGGGGGGAGCAGTTCTTC. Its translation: CASSLTWGGEQFF.

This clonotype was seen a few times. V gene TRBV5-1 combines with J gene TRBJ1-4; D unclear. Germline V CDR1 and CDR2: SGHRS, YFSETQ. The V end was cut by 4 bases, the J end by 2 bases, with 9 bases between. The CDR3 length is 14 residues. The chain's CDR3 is CASSVTATNEKLFF. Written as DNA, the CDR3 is TGCGCCAGCAGCGTGACCGCTACTAATGAAAAACTGTTTTTT. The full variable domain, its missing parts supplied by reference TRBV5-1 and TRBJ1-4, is KAGVTQTPRYLIKTRGQQVTLSCSPISGHRSVSWYQQTPGQGLQFLFEYFSETQRNKGNFPGRFSGRQFSNSRSEMNVSTLELGDSALYLCASSVTATNEKLFFGSGTQLSVL.

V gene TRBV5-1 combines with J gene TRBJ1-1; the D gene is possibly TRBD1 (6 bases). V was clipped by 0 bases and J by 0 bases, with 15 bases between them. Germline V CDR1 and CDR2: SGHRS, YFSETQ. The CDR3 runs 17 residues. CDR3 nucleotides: TGCGCCAGCAGCTTGGCCGCCTCAGGGGCAATGAACACTGAAGCTTTCTTT. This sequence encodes CASSLAASGAMNTEAFF.

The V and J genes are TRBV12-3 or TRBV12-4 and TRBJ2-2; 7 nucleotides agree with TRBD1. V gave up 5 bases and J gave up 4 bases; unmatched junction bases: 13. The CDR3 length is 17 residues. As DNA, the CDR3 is TGTGCCAGCAGTCTATTACCTAGGGCAGGGGGCACCGGGGAGCTGTTTTTT. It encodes CASSLLPRAGGTGELFF.

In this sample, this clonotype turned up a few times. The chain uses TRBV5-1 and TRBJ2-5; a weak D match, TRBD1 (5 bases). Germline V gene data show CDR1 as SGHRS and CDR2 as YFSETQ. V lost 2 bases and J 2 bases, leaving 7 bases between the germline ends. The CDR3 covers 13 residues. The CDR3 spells CASSFYRQETQYF. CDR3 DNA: TGCGCCAGCAGCTTTTACAGGCAAGAGACCCAGTACTTC.

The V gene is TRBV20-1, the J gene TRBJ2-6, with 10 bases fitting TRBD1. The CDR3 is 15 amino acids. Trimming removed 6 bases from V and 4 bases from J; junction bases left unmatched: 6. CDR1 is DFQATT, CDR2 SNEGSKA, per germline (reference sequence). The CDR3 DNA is TGCAGTGCGAAGGACAGGGGGTGGGGGGCCAACGTCCTGACTTTC. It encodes CSAKDRGWGANVLTF.

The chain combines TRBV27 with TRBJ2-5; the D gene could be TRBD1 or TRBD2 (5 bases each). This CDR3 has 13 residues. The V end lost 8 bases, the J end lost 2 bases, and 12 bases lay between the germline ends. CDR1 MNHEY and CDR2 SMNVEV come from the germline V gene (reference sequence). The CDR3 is CASGGTAQETQYF. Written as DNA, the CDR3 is TGTGCCAGCGGGGGAACAGCTCAAGAGACCCAGTACTTC.

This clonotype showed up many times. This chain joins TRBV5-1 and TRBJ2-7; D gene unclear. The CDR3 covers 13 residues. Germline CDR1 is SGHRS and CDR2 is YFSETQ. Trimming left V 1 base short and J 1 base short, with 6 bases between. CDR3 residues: CASSLRVSYEQYF. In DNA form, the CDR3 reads TGCGCCAGCAGCTTGAGGGTTTCCTACGAGCAGTACTTC.

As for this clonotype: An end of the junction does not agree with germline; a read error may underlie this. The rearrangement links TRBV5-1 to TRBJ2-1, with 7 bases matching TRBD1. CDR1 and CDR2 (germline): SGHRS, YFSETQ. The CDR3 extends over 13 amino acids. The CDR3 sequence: CASSSGQSNEQLF. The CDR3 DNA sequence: TGCGCCAGCAGCTCGGGACAGAGTAATGAGCAGTTATTC.

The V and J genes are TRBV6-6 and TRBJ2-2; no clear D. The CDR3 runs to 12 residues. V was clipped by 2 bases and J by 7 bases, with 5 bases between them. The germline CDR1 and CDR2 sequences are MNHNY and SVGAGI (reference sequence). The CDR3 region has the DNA TGTGCCAGCAGTTACGTCCACGGGGAGCTGTTTTTT. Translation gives CASSYVHGELFF.

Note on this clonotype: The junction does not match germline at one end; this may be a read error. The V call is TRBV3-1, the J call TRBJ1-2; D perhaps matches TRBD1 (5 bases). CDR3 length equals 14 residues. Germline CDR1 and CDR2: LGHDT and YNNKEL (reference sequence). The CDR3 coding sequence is TGTGCCAGCAGCCAAGGGTCCAGGGCCGGTGGCAACATCTTC. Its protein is CASSQGSRAGGNIF.

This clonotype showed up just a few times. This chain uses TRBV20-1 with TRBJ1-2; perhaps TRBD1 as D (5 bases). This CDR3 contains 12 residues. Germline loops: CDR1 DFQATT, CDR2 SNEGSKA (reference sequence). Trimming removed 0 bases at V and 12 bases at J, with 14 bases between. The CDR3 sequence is CSAREGDLGNTF. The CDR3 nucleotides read TGCAGTGCTAGAGAGGGGGACCTTGGGAACACCTTC.

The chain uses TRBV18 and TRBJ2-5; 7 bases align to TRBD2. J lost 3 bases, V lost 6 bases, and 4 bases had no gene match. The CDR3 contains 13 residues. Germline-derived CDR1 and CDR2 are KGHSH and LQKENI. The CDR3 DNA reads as TGTGCCAGCTCGCGGCTAGCGGAAGAGACCCAGTACTTC. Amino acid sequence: CASSRLAEETQYF.

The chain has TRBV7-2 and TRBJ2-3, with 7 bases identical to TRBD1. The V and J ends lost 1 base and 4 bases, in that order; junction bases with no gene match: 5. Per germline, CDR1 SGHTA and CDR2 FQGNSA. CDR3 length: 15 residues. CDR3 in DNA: TGTGCCAGCAGCTTAGACGGGACAGAGGCAGATACGCAGTATTTT. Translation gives CASSLDGTEADTQYF.

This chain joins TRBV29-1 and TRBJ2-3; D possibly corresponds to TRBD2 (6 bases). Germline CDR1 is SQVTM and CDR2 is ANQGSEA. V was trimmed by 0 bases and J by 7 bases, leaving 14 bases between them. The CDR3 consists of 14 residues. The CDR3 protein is CSVEETLAINTQYF. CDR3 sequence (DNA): TGCAGCGTTGAAGAGACCCTAGCGATTAATACGCAGTATTTT.

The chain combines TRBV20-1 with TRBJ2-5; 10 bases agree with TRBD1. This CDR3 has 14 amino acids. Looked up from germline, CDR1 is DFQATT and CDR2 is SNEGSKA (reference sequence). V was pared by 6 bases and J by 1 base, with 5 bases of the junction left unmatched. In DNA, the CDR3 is TGCAGTGCCTATGACAGGGGGCCCCAAGAGACCCAGTACTTC. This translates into CSAYDRGPQETQYF.

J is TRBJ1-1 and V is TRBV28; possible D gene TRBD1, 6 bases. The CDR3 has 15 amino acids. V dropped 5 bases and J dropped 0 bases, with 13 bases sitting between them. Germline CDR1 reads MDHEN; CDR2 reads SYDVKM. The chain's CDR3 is CASSPLRTVNTEAFF. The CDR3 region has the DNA TGTGCCAGCAGTCCCCTCCGGACAGTGAACACTGAAGCTTTCTTT.

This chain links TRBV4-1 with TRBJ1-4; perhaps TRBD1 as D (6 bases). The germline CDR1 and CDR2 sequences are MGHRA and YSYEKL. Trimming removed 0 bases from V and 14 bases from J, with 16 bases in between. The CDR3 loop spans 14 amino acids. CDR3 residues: CASSQDGAQGSLFF. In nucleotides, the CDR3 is TGCGCCAGCAGCCAAGATGGGGCCCAGGGGAGCCTGTTTTTT.